The rows below give T cell receptor beta chains drawn from one sample of a study of T-cell reconstitution after alpha-beta-depleted transplantation in children. From the PCR reads, TCRdb called clonotypes with MiXCR, one entry per CDR3 protein. The table lists just under 350,000 distinct CDR3 sequences, around 15% of them singletons, with about 41% in the top ten. Sequenced material: PBMCs, mostly from graft donor cells, taken 360 days after TCRalphabeta/CD19-depleted stem cell transplant. The receptors come from a male patient between 2 and 9 years old who had a stem cell transplant for acute lymphoblastic leukemia, so the T cells may come from the graft donor. Each CDR3 is given with its conserved first and last residue. The D gene is left open where the match is weak. Clone size is stated in some rows and not others, as once, few, many or a class when expanded.

D	V	J	size	CDR3	DNA
-	TRBV28	TRBJ1-5	-	CAIRPRDRPFNQPQHF	TGTGCCATTCGCCCTCGGGACCGTCCTTTCAATCAGCCCCAGCATTTT
-	TRBV28	TRBJ2-5	-	CASSSPVRETQYF	TGTGCCAGCAGTTCCCCGGTGAGGGAGACCCAGTACTTC
-	TRBV4-1	TRBJ2-7	many	CASSQAVYYEQYF	TGCGCCAGCAGCCAAGCGGTTTACTACGAGCAGTACTTC
-	TRBV7-8	TRBJ1-1	few	CASSFPPPTGNTEAFF	TGTGCCAGCAGCTTCCCCCCCCCGACAGGGAACACTGAAGCTTTCTTT
-	TRBV4-1	TRBJ2-7	-	CASSTKPGPHSYEQYF	TGCGCCAGCAGCACAAAACCGGGACCCCACTCTTACGAGCAGTACTTC
-	TRBV6-1	TRBJ1-1	-	CASNLAGTLNTEAFF	TGTGCCAGCAACCTCGCCGGGACACTGAACACTGAAGCTTTCTTT
TRBD2	TRBV10-3	TRBJ2-3	many	CAISRSGSFIDTQYF	TGTGCCATCAGTCGTAGCGGGAGCTTCATAGATACGCAGTATTTT
TRBD2	TRBV28	TRBJ2-7	-	CASSFPVGLAKYEQYF	TGTGCCAGCAGTTTCCCCGTTGGACTAGCGAAATACGAGCAGTACTTC
TRBD2	TRBV20-1	TRBJ2-1	few	CSARARGLAGDYNEQFF	TGCAGTGCTAGAGCCCGGGGGCTAGCGGGAGACTACAATGAGCAGTTCTTC
TRBD1	TRBV5-1	TRBJ1-1	-	CASSLGQGVTEAFF	TGCGCCAGCAGCTTGGGCCAGGGGGTGACTGAAGCTTTCTTT
TRBD1	TRBV5-1	TRBJ2-7	-	CASSLRAPGQGPDEQYF	TGCGCCAGCAGCTTGAGGGCTCCGGGACAGGGCCCCGACGAGCAGTACTTC
-	TRBV29-1	TRBJ2-7	-	CSVGARGGTYEQYF	TGCAGCGTTGGGGCCAGGGGGGGGACCTACGAGCAGTACTTC
TRBD2	TRBV28	TRBJ2-6	many	CASRLGGTLANVLTF	TGTGCCAGCCGCCTGGGGGGGACCTTGGCCAACGTCCTGACTTTC
-	TRBV5-5	TRBJ2-3	-	CASSLYRDSTDTQYF	TGTGCCAGCAGCTTGTACAGGGACAGCACAGATACGCAGTATTTT
TRBD2	TRBV12-3/TRBV12-4	TRBJ2-5	-	CASSFPVAGGYQETQYF	TGTGCCAGCAGTTTCCCGGTAGCGGGAGGGTACCAAGAGACCCAGTACTTC
-	TRBV11-2	TRBJ2-5	-	CASSLRDFRERISRGETQYF	TGTGCCAGCAGCTTAAGGGACTTCCGGGAGCGGATTTCACGGGGGGAGACCCAGTACTTC
-	TRBV25-1	TRBJ2-7	-	CASSPLDFGDEQYF	TGTGCCAGCAGTCCCCTTGATTTCGGGGACGAGCAGTACTTC
TRBD1	TRBV20-1	TRBJ2-7	many	CSARSGTGVSSYEQYF	TGCAGTGCTAGATCGGGGACAGGGGTTAGCTCCTACGAGCAGTACTTC
-	TRBV18	TRBJ2-5	-	CASSPLAQQETQYF	TGTGCCAGCTCACCACTAGCACAGCAAGAGACCCAGTACTTC
TRBD2	TRBV5-1	TRBJ2-1	-	CASSLVGLARNNEQFF	TGCGCCAGCAGCTTGGTGGGACTAGCGCGGAACAATGAGCAGTTCTTC
-	TRBV14	TRBJ2-7	many	CASSQGTGTGLYEQYF	TGTGCCAGCAGCCAAGGCACAGGGACTGGGCTTTACGAGCAGTACTTC
TRBD1	TRBV4-1	TRBJ1-1	few	CASSPIAGGGGTEAFF	TGCGCCAGCAGCCCCATTGCAGGGGGGGGCGGGACTGAAGCTTTCTTT
-	TRBV5-1	TRBJ2-3	few	CASSRRDQRDTQYF	TGCGCCAGCAGTAGGCGGGACCAGCGAGATACGCAGTATTTT
TRBD2	TRBV20-1	TRBJ2-1	-	CSVPGLAVSSSYNEQFF	TGCAGTGTACCGGGACTAGCGGTTTCAAGCTCCTACAATGAGCAGTTCTTC
TRBD1	TRBV10-3	TRBJ2-7	-	CATETGTGVYEQYF	TGTGCCACCGAGACCGGGACAGGGGTCTACGAGCAGTACTTC
TRBD2	TRBV30	TRBJ2-7	once	CAWSPLAGGGREQYF	TGTGCCTGGAGTCCTCTAGCGGGAGGGGGTCGCGAGCAGTACTTC
-	TRBV12-3/TRBV12-4	TRBJ2-1	many	CASSPDSGEQFF	TGTGCCAGCAGCCCCGACAGCGGAGAGCAGTTCTTC
-	TRBV5-6	TRBJ2-1	few	CASRARDGNEQFF	TGTGCCAGCAGAGCCCGAGACGGCAATGAGCAGTTCTTC
TRBD1	TRBV12-3/TRBV12-4	TRBJ1-5	-	CASSFGTGRRNQPQHF	TGTGCCAGCAGTTTCGGGACAGGGCGACGCAATCAGCCCCAGCATTTT
-	TRBV6-6	TRBJ1-6	few	CASSYFSGSPLHF	TGTGCCAGCAGTTACTTTTCTGGCTCACCCCTCCACTTT
-	TRBV15	TRBJ2-1	few	CATSRGLDYNSYNEQFF	TGTGCCACCAGCAGAGGACTGGACTATAACTCCTACAATGAGCAGTTCTTC
-	TRBV15	TRBJ2-1	many	CATRTVFSYNEQFF	TGTGCCACCCGGACAGTTTTTTCCTACAATGAGCAGTTCTTC
-	TRBV5-1	TRBJ2-5	many	CASSGQVLETQYF	TGCGCCAGCAGCGGTCAGGTTCTGGAGACCCAGTACTTC
TRBD1	TRBV7-9	TRBJ2-5	-	CASSHLDRRETQYF	TGTGCCAGCAGCCACTTGGACAGGAGGGAGACCCAGTACTTC
TRBD2	TRBV9	TRBJ2-1	-	CASRPGLAGALNEQFF	TGTGCCAGCAGACCCGGACTAGCGGGAGCATTGAATGAGCAGTTCTTC
-	TRBV5-1	TRBJ1-2	few	CASSLAGDVYGYTF	TGCGCCAGCAGCTTGGCCGGGGATGTCTATGGCTACACCTTC
-	TRBV7-6	TRBJ2-3	-	CASSQTPNSDTQYF	TGTGCCAGCAGCCAAACACCCAATTCCGATACGCAGTATTTT
-	TRBV7-2	TRBJ2-7	-	CASSFAAGIEQYF	TGTGCCAGCAGCTTTGCGGCAGGGATCGAGCAGTACTTC
-	TRBV29-1	TRBJ2-1	many	CSVEETPLGGGEQFF	TGCAGCGTTGAAGAGACACCCCTTGGGGGCGGTGAGCAGTTCTTC
-	TRBV19	TRBJ2-3	few	CASSILGTSTDTQYF	TGTGCCAGTAGTATACTTGGGACTAGCACAGATACGCAGTATTTT
-	TRBV12-3/TRBV12-4	TRBJ2-3	-	CASSLRPSEPYF	TGTGCCAGCAGTTTGAGGCCTAGCGAACCGTATTTT
-	TRBV30	TRBJ2-3	-	CAWSEGHQTQYF	TGTGCCTGGAGTGAGGGACACCAAACGCAGTATTTT
-	TRBV24-1	TRBJ2-5	few	CATSDGAIQETQYF	TGTGCCACCAGTGATGGAGCGATCCAAGAGACCCAGTACTTC
-	TRBV7-6	TRBJ2-7	-	CASSPDSASSYEQYF	TGTGCCAGCAGCCCCGACAGTGCCAGCTCCTACGAGCAGTACTTC
TRBD1	TRBV7-3	TRBJ2-3	few	CASSLTRDRGTDTQYF	TGTGCCAGCAGCTTAACCCGGGACAGGGGGACAGATACGCAGTATTTT
TRBD1	TRBV11-2	TRBJ1-4	few	CASSETGRRGKLFF	TGTGCCAGCAGCGAGACAGGGAGAAGGGGAAAACTGTTTTTT
TRBD2	TRBV4-2	TRBJ2-1	-	CASSQGKSPSGRGYNEQFF	TGTGCCAGCAGCCAAGGCAAAAGCCCAAGCGGGAGAGGGTACAATGAGCAGTTCTTC
TRBD1	TRBV4-3	TRBJ1-2	few	CASSQNNRDRNYGYTF	TGCGCCAGCAGCCAGAATAACAGGGACAGGAACTATGGCTACACCTTC
TRBD2	TRBV5-1	TRBJ2-1	many	CASSFPLLADNEQFF	TGCGCCAGCAGCTTCCCCCTTCTAGCGGACAATGAGCAGTTCTTC
-	TRBV28	TRBJ2-1	few	CASSLSGYYNEQFF	TGTGCCAGCAGTCTTAGCGGATACTACAATGAGCAGTTCTTC